These 2 T cell receptor beta chains share one sample of origin, sequenced in a study of blood T cell repertoires in COVID-19. Sequencing was performed with immunoSEQ multiplex PCR; in TCRdb, only in-frame clones are kept and a portion is missing. Here the sample spans roughly 160,000 clones, 87% being singletons. Sequencing input: peripheral blood. Source of these receptors: a woman in her fifties or sixties who had recovered from COVID-19.

The rearrangement links TRBV7-6 to TRBJ2-7; D uncertain. The CDR3 is 13 amino acids. The V end was cut by 1 base, the J end by 3 bases, with 7 bases between. Germline-derived CDR1 and CDR2 are SGHVS and FNYEAQ. The CDR3 bases are TGTGCCAGCAGCTTAGAACAGCACTACGAGCAGTACTTC. It specifies CASSLEQHYEQYF.

V gene TRBV6-4 combines with J gene TRBJ2-1; 8 nucleotides match TRBD2. CDR3 length: 15 residues. J was trimmed by 6 bases and V by 3 bases; bases with no gene match: 7. Per the germline V gene, CDR1 is MRHNA and CDR2 is SNTAGT. The CDR3 region has the DNA TGTGCCAGCAGTGAGGAGCTAGCGGGCTTCAATGAGCAGTTCTTC. Protein: CASSEELAGFNEQFF.